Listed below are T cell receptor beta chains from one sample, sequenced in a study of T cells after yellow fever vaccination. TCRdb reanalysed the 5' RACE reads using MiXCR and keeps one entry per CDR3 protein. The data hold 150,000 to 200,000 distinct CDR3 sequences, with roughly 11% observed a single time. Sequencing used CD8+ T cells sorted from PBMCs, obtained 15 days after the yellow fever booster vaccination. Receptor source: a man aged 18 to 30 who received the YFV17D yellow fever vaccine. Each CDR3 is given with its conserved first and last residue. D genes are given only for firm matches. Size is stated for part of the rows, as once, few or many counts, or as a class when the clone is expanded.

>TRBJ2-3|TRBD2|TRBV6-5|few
CASSHRDHPRGADTQYF
TGTGCCAGCAGCCACCGGGACCATCCTCGGGGGGCAGATACGCAGTATTTT
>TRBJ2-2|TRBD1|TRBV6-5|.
CASSWGDRDDTGELFF
TGTGCCAGCAGTTGGGGGGACAGGGACGACACCGGGGAGCTGTTTTTT
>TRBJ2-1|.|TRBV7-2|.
CASSLGSRGSYNEQFF
TGTGCCAGCAGCTTAGGTTCCAGGGGCTCCTACAATGAGCAGTTCTTC
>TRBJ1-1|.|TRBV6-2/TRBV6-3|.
CASTSSLGGHTEAFF
TGTGCCAGCACCTCCTCGCTGGGGGGGCACACTGAAGCTTTCTTT
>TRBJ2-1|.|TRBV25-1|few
CASSKTRRSYNEQFF
TGTGCCAGCAGTAAAACCCGGCGGAGCTACAATGAGCAGTTCTTC
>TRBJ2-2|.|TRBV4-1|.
CASSQAAEDTGELFF
TGCGCCAGCAGCCAGGCAGCAGAGGACACCGGGGAGCTGTTTTTT
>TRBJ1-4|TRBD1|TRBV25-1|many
CASSALRTGTNEKLFF
TGTGCCAGCAGTGCCCTCCGGACAGGGACTAATGAAAAACTGTTTTTT
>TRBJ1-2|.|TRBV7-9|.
CASLGIYGYTF
TGTGCCAGCTTGGGGATCTATGGCTACACCTTC
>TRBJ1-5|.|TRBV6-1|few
CASSEPTGNQPQHF
TGTGCCAGCAGTGAGCCGACAGGCAATCAGCCCCAGCATTTT
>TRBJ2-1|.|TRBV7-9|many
CASNDGNEQFF
TGTGCCAGCAACGACGGCAATGAGCAGTTCTTC
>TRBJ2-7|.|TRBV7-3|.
CASSLNRDIGEQYF
TGTGCCAGCAGCTTAAACAGGGATATAGGCGAGCAGTACTTC
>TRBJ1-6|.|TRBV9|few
CASSVDRTDTSPLHF
TGTGCCAGCAGCGTCGATCGGACAGATACTTCACCCCTCCACTTT
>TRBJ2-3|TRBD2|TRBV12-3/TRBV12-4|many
CASSSGGAYTQYF
TGTGCCAGCAGCTCGGGGGGGGCCTATACGCAGTATTTT
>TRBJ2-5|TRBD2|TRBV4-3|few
CASSQEPLAGGPETQYF
TGCGCCAGCAGCCAAGAGCCCCTAGCGGGGGGGCCCGAGACCCAGTACTTC
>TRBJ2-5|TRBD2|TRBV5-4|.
CASSPGLAAQETQYF
TGTGCCAGCAGCCCGGGACTAGCGGCCCAAGAGACCCAGTACTTC
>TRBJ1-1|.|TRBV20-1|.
CSARVDDGGLWDTEAFF
TGCAGTGCTAGGGTGGACGACGGGGGATTATGGGACACTGAAGCTTTCTTT
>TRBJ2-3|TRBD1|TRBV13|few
CASSLRARGRTDTQYF
TGTGCCAGCAGCTTAAGGGCGAGGGGGCGCACAGATACGCAGTATTTT
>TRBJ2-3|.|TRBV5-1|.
CASSFTGEADTQYF
TGCGCCAGCAGCTTTACAGGGGAGGCAGATACGCAGTATTTT
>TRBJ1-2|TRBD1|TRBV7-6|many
CASSSNPGQAHYGYTF
TGTGCCAGCAGCTCGAACCCTGGACAGGCGCACTATGGCTACACCTTC
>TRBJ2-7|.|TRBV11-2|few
CASSPYVGQENEQYF
TGTGCCAGCAGCCCCTATGTGGGGCAAGAGAACGAGCAGTACTTC
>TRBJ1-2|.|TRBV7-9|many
CASSSTSRGYTF
TGTGCCAGCAGCTCAACGTCTCGTGGCTACACCTTC
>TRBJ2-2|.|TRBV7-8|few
CASTLWDRGELFF
TGTGCCAGCACCTTGTGGGACCGCGGGGAGCTGTTTTTT
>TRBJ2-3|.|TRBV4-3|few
CASSQDGYTDTQYF
TGCGCCAGCAGCCAAGATGGGTACACAGATACGCAGTATTTT
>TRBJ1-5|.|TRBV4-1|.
CASSQGRDSNQPQHF
TGCGCCAGCAGCCAAGGCCGGGACAGCAATCAGCCCCAGCATTTT
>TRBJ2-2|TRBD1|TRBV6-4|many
CASSDSTEQGAAGELFF
TGTGCCAGCAGTGACTCGACCGAACAGGGGGCGGCCGGGGAGCTGTTTTTT
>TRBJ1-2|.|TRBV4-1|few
CASSQDLRGKGYTF
TGCGCCAGCAGCCAAGATCTGAGGGGGAAGGGCTACACCTTC
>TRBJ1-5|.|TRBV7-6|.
CASSLAGGPKHF
TGTGCCAGCAGCTTAGCGGGGGGGCCCAAGCATTTT
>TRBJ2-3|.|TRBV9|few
CASSVVGNAADTQYF
TGTGCCAGCAGCGTAGTGGGTAATGCGGCAGATACGCAGTATTTT
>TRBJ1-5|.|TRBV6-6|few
CASSLPFGGQPQHF
TGTGCCAGCAGTTTACCGTTTGGGGGTCAGCCCCAGCATTTT
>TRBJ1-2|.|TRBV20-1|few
CSAAFGGYTF
TGCAGTGCTGCTTTCGGTGGCTACACCTTC
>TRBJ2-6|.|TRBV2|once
CASSDADSGANVLTF
TGTGCCAGCAGTGATGCGGACTCTGGGGCCAACGTCCTGACTTTC
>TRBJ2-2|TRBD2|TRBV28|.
CASSRHPGTSGTGELFF
TGTGCCAGCAGCCGCCACCCCGGGACTAGCGGCACCGGGGAGCTGTTTTTT
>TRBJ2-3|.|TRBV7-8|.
CASSWDRFSTDTQYF
TGTGCCAGCAGCTGGGACCGCTTTAGCACAGATACGCAGTATTTT
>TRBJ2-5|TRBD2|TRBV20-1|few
CSARPRRGQETQYF
TGCAGTGCCCGACCTAGGCGGGGGCAAGAGACCCAGTACTTC
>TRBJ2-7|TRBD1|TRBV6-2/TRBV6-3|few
CASTRTGNEQYF
TGTGCCAGCACCCGGACAGGGAACGAGCAGTACTTC
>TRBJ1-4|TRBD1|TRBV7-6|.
CASSPGQGRFYEKLFF
TGTGCCAGCAGCCCCGGACAGGGACGGTTTTATGAAAAACTGTTTTTT
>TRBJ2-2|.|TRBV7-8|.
CASNLAGELFF
TGTGCCAGCAACTTGGCCGGGGAGCTGTTTTTT
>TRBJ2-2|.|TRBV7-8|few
CASSFGGLSSGELFF
TGTGCCAGCAGCTTTGGGGGCCTCTCGTCCGGGGAGCTGTTTTTT
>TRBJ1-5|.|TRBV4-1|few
CASSHGGRNQPQHF
TGCGCCAGCAGCCATGGGGGCCGCAATCAGCCCCAGCATTTT
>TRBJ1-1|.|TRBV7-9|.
CASSNRDTNTEAFF
TGTGCCAGCAGTAACCGGGACACTAACACTGAAGCTTTCTTT
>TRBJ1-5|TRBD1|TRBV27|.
CASIPPDRENSNQPQHF
TGTGCCAGCATCCCTCCGGACAGGGAGAATAGCAATCAGCCCCAGCATTTT
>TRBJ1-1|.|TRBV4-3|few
CASSQGTGTEAFF
TGCGCCAGCAGCCAAGGCACAGGCACTGAAGCTTTCTTT
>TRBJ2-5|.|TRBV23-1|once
CASSQDGPQETQYF
TGCGCCAGCAGTCAAGATGGGCCACAAGAGACCCAGTACTTC
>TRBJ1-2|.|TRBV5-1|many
CASRPNPQGDHGYTF
TGCGCCAGCAGACCTAACCCACAGGGAGATCATGGCTACACCTTC
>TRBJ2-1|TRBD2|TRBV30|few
CAWSEVAGGDEQFF
TGTGCCTGGAGTGAGGTAGCGGGGGGCGATGAGCAGTTCTTC
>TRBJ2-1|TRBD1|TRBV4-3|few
CASSQVGQGENNEQFF
TGCGCCAGCAGCCAAGTGGGACAGGGGGAGAACAATGAGCAGTTCTTC
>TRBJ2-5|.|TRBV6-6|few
CASSLYQETQYF
TGTGCCAGTTCGTTGTACCAAGAGACCCAGTACTTC
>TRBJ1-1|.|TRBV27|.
CASSLGGAYTEAFF
TGTGCCAGCAGTTTAGGGGGGGCGTACACTGAAGCTTTCTTT
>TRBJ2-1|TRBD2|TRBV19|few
CASRRTSGVYNEQFF
TGTGCCAGCCGTAGGACTAGCGGGGTTTACAATGAGCAGTTCTTC
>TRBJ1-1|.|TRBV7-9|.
CASSLVETAEAFF
TGTGCCAGCAGCTTAGTCGAGACGGCTGAAGCTTTCTTT
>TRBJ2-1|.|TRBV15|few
CATSRDREYNEQFF
TGTGCCACCAGCAGAGATCGGGAGTACAATGAGCAGTTCTTC
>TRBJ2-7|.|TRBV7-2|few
CASSPTSYEQYF
TGTGCCAGCAGTCCTACCTCCTACGAGCAGTACTTC